This T cell receptor (beta chain) is from a study of T cell responses to AZD1222 COVID-19 vaccine. Study-wide results and caveats: Repertoires in all cases were sampled only once the peak T cell response had passed. In a largely white British group with more females than males, clonal diversity was possibly underestimated.

The CDR3 loop spans 17 amino acids. The germline gives CDR1 KGHSH, CDR2 LQKENI. Trimming took 1 base from V and 0 from J, leaving 10 bases between them. Worth noting for this clone: As yet, its antigen is unknown.

Method: immunoSEQ multiplex PCR; TCRdb's copy keeps in-frame clones and lacks some. The sample records roughly 110,000 clones, 80% to 95% being singletons. V usage is TRBV18 and J usage is TRBJ1-6; D not resolved. The sample consisted of peripheral blood, taken 28 days after the second AZD1222 dose. The source is an adult who received the AZD1222 COVID-19 vaccine. CDR3 sequence reads: CASSPRKDPSYNSPLHF. For the CDR3, the DNA is TGTGCCAGCTCACCACGGAAGGACCCCTCCTATAATTCACCCCTCCACTTT.